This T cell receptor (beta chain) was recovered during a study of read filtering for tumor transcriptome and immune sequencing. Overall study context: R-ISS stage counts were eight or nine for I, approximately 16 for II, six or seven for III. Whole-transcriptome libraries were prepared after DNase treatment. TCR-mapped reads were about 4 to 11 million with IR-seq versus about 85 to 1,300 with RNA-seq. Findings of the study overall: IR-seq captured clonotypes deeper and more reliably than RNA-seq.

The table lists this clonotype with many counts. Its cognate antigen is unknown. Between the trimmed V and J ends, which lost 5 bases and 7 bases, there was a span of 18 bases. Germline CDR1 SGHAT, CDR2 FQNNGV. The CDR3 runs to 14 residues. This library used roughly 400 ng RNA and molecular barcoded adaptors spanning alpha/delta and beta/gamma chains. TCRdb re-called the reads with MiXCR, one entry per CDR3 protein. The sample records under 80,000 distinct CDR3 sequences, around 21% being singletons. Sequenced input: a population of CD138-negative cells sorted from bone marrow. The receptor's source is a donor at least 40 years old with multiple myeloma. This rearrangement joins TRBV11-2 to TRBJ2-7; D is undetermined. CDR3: CASSTTTVPGEQYF. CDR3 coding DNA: TGTGCCAGCAGCACTACCACAGTTCCCGGTGAGCAGTACTTC.